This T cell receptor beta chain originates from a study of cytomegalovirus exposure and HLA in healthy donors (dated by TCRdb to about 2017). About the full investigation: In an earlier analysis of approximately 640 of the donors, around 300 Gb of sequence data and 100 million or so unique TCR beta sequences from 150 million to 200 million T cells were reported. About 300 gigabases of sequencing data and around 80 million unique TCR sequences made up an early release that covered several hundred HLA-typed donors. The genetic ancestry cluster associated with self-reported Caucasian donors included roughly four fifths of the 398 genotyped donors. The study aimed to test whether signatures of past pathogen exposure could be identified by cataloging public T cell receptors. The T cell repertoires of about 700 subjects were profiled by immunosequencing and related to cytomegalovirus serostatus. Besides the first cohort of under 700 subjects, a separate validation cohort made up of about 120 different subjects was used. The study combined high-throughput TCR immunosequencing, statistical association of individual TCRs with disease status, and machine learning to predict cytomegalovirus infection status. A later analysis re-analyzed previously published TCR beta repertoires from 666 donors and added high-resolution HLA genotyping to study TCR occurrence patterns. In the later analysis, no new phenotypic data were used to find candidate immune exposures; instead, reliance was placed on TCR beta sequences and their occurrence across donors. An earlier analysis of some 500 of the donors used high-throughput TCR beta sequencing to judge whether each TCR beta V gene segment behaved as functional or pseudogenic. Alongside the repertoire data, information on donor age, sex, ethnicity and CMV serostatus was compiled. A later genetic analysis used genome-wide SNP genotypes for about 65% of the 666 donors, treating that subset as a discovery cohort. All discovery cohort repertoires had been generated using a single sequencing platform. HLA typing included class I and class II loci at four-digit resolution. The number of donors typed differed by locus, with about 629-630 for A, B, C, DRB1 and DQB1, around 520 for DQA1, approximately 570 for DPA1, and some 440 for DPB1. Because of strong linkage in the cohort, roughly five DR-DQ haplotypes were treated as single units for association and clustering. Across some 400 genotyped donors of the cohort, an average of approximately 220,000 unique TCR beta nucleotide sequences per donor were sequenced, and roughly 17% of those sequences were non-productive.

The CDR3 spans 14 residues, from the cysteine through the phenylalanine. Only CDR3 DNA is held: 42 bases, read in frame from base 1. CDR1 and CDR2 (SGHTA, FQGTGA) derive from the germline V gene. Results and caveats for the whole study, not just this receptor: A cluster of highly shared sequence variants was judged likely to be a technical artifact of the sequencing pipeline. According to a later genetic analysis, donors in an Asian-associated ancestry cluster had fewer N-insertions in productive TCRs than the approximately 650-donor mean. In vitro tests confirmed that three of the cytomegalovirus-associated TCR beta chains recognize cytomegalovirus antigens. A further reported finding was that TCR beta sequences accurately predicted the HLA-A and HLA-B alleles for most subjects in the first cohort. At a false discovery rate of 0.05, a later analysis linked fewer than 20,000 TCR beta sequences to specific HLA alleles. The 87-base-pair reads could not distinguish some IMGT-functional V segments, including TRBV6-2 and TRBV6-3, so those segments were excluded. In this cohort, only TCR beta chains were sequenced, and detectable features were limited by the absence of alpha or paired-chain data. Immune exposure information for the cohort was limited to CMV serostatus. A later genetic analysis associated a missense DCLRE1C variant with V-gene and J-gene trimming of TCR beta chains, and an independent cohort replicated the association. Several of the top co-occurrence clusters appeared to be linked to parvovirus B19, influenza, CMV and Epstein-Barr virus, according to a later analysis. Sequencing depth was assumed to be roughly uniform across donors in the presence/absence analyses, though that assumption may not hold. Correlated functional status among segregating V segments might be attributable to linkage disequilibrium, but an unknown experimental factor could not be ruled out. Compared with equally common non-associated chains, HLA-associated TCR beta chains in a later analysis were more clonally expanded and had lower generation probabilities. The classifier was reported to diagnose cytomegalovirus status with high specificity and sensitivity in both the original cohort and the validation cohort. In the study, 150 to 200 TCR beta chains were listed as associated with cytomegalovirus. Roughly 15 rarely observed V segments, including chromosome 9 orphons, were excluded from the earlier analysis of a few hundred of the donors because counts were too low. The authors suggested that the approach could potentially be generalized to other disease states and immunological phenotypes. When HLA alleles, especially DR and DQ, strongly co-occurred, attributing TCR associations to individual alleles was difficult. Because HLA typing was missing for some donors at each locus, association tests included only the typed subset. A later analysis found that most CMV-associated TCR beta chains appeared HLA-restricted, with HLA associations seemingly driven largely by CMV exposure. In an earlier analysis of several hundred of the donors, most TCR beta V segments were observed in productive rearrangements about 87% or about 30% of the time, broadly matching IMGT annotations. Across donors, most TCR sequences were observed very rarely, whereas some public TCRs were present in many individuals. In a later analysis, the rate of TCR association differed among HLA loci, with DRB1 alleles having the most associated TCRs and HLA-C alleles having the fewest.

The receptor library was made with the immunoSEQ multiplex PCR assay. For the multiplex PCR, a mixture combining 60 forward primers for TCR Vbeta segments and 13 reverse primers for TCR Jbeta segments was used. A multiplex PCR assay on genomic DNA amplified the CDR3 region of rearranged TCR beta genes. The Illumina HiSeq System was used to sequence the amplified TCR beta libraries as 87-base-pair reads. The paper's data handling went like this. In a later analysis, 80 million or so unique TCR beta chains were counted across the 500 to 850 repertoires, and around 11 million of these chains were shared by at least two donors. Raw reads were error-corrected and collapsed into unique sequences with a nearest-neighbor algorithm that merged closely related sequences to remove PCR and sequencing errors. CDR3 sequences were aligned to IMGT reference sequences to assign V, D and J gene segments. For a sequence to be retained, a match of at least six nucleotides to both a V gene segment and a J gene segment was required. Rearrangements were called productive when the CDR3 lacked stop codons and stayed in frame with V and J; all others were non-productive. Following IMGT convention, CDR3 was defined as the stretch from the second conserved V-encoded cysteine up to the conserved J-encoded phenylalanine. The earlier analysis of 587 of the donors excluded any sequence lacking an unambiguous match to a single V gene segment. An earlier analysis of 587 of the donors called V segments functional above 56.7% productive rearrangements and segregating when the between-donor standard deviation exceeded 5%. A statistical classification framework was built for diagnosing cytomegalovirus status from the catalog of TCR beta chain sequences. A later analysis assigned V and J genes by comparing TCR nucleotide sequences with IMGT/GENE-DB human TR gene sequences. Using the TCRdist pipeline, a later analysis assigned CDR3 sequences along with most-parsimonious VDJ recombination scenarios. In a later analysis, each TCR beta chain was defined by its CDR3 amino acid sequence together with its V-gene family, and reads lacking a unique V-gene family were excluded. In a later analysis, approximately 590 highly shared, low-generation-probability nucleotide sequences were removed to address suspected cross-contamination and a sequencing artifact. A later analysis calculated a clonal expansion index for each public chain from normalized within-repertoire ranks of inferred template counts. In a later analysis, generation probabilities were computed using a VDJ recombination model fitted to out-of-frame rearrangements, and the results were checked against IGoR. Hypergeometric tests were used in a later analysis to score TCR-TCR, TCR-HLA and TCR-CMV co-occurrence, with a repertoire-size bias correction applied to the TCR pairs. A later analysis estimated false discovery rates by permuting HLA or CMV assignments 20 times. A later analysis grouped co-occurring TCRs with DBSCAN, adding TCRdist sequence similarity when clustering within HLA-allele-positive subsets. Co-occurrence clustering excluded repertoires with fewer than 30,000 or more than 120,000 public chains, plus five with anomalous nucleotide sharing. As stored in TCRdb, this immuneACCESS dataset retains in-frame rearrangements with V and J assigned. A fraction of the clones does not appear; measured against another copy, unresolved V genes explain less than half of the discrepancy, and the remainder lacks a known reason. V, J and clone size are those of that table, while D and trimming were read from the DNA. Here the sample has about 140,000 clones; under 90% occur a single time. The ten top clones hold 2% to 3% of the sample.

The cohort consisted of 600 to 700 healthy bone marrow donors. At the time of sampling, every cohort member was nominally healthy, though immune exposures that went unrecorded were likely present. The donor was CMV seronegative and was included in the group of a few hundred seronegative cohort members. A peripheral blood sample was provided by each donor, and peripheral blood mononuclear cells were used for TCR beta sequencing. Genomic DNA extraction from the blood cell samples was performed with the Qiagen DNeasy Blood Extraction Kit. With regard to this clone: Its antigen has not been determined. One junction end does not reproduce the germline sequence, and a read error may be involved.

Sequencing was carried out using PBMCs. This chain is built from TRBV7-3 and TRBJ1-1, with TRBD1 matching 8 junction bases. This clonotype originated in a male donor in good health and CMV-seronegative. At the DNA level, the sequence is TGTGCCAGCAGCGTAACAGGGGGGGACACTGAAGCTTTCTTT. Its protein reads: CASSVTGGDTEAFF.